Below are 23 T cell receptor beta chains sequenced from a single sample in a study of blood T cell repertoires in COVID-19. The table came from immunoSEQ multiplex PCR; TCRdb's copy has only in-frame clones and leaves some out. The sample yields about 160,000 clones, approximately 82% seen once. Source material: PBMCs or T cells enriched from blood (not recorded which). The receptors stem from a man in his 60s who had recovered from COVID-19.

The chain links TRBV6-5 to TRBJ1-6; a possible D gene is TRBD1 (5 bases). V shed 8 bases and J shed 9 bases, with 14 bases lying between them. CDR1 is MNHEY, CDR2 SVGAGI, per germline. CDR3 size: 13 residues. CDR3 coding DNA: TGTGCCAGCCATCTGGGGCAGGGTTCACCCCTCCACTTT. Translating gives CASHLGQGSPLHF.

The rearrangement links TRBV18 to TRBJ2-1; D may be TRBD2 (7 bases). The CDR3 has 15 residues. V was clipped by 3 bases and J by 5 bases, with 14 bases between them. Germline V gene data show CDR1 as KGHSH and CDR2 as LQKENI. The DNA of the CDR3 is TGTGCCAGCTCACCCCCGTGGGAGGGGGACAATGAGCAGTTCTTC. It is translated as CASSPPWEGDNEQFF.

Regarding this clone: Other nucleotide sequences from this sample produce the same CDR3. The chain links TRBV5-1 to TRBJ2-3; 8 positions agree with TRBD2. The junction had 5 bases not matched to a gene; V was cut back by 4 bases and J by 1 base. Germline lookup yields CDR1 SGHRS and CDR2 YFSETQ. CDR3 length: 15 amino acids. CDR3 nucleotides: TGCGCCAGCAGCCCCGGACTAGCCGGCACAGATACGCAGTATTTT. Translated: CASSPGLAGTDTQYF. Full variable domain (rest looked up from reference TRBV5-1 and TRBJ2-3): KAGVTQTPRYLIKTRGQQVTLSCSPISGHRSVSWYQQTPGQGLQFLFEYFSETQRNKGNFPGRFSGRQFSNSRSEMNVSTLELGDSALYLCASSPGLAGTDTQYFGPGTRLTVL.

The chain combines TRBV21-1 with TRBJ2-4; the D call TRBD2 from the table was never checked on the DNA. TRBV21-1 is deemed a pseudogene. The CDR3 is 15 residues long. The CDR3 protein is CASTPWGGYGNIQYF. CDR3 DNA: TGTGCCAGCACCCCGTGGGGGGGGTATGGAAACATTCAGTACTTC.

In this sample, this clone turned up once. The chain links TRBV19 to TRBJ1-4; 7 positions match TRBD1. Germline V gene sequence: CDR1 LNHDA, CDR2 SQIVND (reference sequence). CDR3 length: 17 amino acids. V dropped 7 bases and J dropped 3; count of bases not matched to a gene: 14. CDR3 protein: CASTQRGGGDANEKLFF. The CDR3 DNA reads TGTGCCAGTACGCAGAGAGGGGGCGGAGATGCTAATGAAAAACTGTTTTTT.

CDR3 sequence reads: CASSKVLLTGRDYGYTF. For the CDR3, the DNA is TGTGCCAGCAGCAAAGTTTTGCTGACAGGGAGAGACTATGGCTACACCTTC. This chain links TRBV21-1 with TRBJ1-2; TRBD1 is the table's D call, not checked against the DNA. TRBV21-1 corresponds to a pseudogene. The length of the CDR3 is 17 residues.

The chain is built from TRBV6-5 and TRBJ2-7; 7 bases are shared with TRBD2. This CDR3 has 12 residues. The germline CDR1 and CDR2 sequences are MNHEY and SVGAGI. V was pared by 4 bases and J by 4 bases, with 1 base of the junction left unmatched. CDR3 region: CASSSGGYEQYF. The CDR3 bases are TGTGCCAGCAGTTCGGGAGGTTACGAGCAGTACTTC.

This chain joins TRBV7-9 and TRBJ1-4; perhaps TRBD1 as D (6 bases). With 4 bases removed from V and 3 bases from J, the gap between germline ends came to 18 bases. The CDR3 is 17 amino acids. Germline values: CDR1 SEHNR, CDR2 FQNEAQ (reference sequence). Here the CDR3 reads CASSSRGGGAANEKLFF. CDR3 DNA sequence: TGTGCCAGCAGCTCCAGGGGCGGGGGCGCGGCTAATGAAAAACTGTTTTTT.

A few counts support this clone. This chain joins TRBV19 and TRBJ1-5; TRBD1 aligns across 10 bases. The CDR3 spans 17 residues. V lost 3 bases and J lost 2; bases outside the gene matches: 7. The germline CDR1 and CDR2 sequences are LNHDA and SQIVND (reference sequence). CDR3 nucleotide sequence: TGTGCCAGTAGTATCCGGGACAGGGGTGGTGGCAATCAGCCCCAGCATTTT. This translates into CASSIRDRGGGNQPQHF.

This clone was detected a few times. The V call is TRBV14, the J call TRBJ2-3, with unresolved D. The CDR3 extends over 15 amino acids. The V gene's germline CDR1 is SGHDN and CDR2 FVKESK. Trimming left V 5 bases short and J 0 bases short, with 12 bases between. CDR3 sequence: CASSTQLSSTDTQYF. The CDR3 DNA reads as TGTGCCAGCAGCACCCAGTTATCCAGCACAGATACGCAGTATTTT. The full variable domain, rest sourced from reference TRBV14 and TRBJ2-3, is EAGVTQFPSHSVIEKGQTVTLRCDPISGHDNLYWYRRVMGKEIKFLLHFVKESKQDESGMPNNRFLAERTGGTYSTLKVQPAELEDSGVYFCASSTQLSSTDTQYFGPGTRLTVL.

V gene TRBV29-1 combines with J gene TRBJ2-1; 7 bases match TRBD2. Trimming cost V 8 bases and J 0 bases; bases outside gene matches: 4. The CDR3 has 13 residues. CDR1 and CDR2 from the germline V gene are SQVTM and ANQGSEA. CDR3 loop: CSSGASSYNEQFF. The CDR3 coding sequence is TGCAGCAGCGGGGCTAGCTCCTACAATGAGCAGTTCTTC.

This clone occurred a few times. The rearrangement uses TRBV28 and TRBJ1-5; 8 bases line up with TRBD1. The CDR3 contains 14 residues. The germline gives CDR1 MDHEN, CDR2 SYDVKM. J gave up 4 bases and V 6 bases, and 5 bases lay outside the gene matches. The CDR3 loop reads CASRRTGKNQPQHF. The CDR3 nucleotides read TGTGCCAGCAGGCGGACAGGGAAGAATCAGCCCCAGCATTTT. Combining the CDR3 with reference TRBV28 and TRBJ1-5 gives the whole variable domain DVKVTQSSRYLVKRTGEKVFLECVQDMDHENMFWYRQDPGLGLRLIYFSYDVKMKEKGDIPEGYSVSREKKERFSLILESASTNQTSMYLCASRRTGKNQPQHFGDGTRLSIL.

The chain joins TRBV7-2 to TRBJ1-2, with 8 bases matching TRBD1. V gave up 6 bases and J gave up 8 bases; unmatched junction bases: 8. The V gene's germline CDR1 is SGHTA and CDR2 FQGNSA. This CDR3 is 13 amino acids long. The CDR3 reads CASRPGQGSGYTF. DNA of the CDR3: TGTGCCAGCAGACCTGGACAGGGAAGCGGCTACACCTTC.

V usage is TRBV6-1 and J usage is TRBJ2-3; 11 bases match TRBD2. The V segment lost 4 bases and the J segment 2 bases; nucleotides outside the gene matches: 11. Looked up from germline, CDR1 is MNHNS and CDR2 is SASEGT. This CDR3 has 18 residues. CDR3 nucleotides: TGTGCCAGCAGTGCCGGGACTAGCGGATTCCCAGCCACAGATACGCAGTATTTT. Translating it yields CASSAGTSGFPATDTQYF.

The table lists this clone with many counts. The J gene is TRBJ2-1, the V gene TRBV10-3, with 14 positions matching TRBD2. V lost 10 bases and J lost 9; bases outside the gene matches: 2. CDR1 is ENHRY, CDR2 SYGVKD, per germline. The CDR3 has 12 amino acids. Written as DNA, the CDR3 is TGTGCCAGACTAGCGGGAGGGTGTGAGCAGTTCTTC. Its protein is CARLAGGCEQFF.

This clone was counted a few times. The chain employs TRBV7-8 and TRBJ1-4; 10 nucleotides agree with TRBD1. CDR3 size: 15 residues. CDR1 SGHVS and CDR2 FQNEAQ come from the germline V gene. Trimming took 4 bases from V and 8 from J; bases not matched to a gene: 7. CDR3 nucleotides: TGTGCCAGCAGCTCAGACAGGGGGCTAGGGGAAAAACTGTTTTTT. Translating it yields CASSSDRGLGEKLFF.

This chain connects TRBV30 to TRBJ2-5, with 7 bases that match TRBD1. The CDR3 consists of 16 residues. The junction had 12 bases not matched to a gene; V was cut back by 1 base and J by 4 bases. The V gene's germline CDR1 is GTSNPN and CDR2 SVGIG (reference sequence). The CDR3 DNA reads TGTGCCTGGAGTGACCGGGACAGAGGGCGCGGAGAGACCCAGTACTTC. Protein: CAWSDRDRGRGETQYF.

The genes are TRBV5-4 and TRBJ2-1, with 7 bases matching TRBD2. Trimming cost V 3 bases and J 4 bases; bases outside gene matches: 7. From germline, CDR1 is SGHNT and CDR2 YYREEE (reference sequence). The CDR3 is made up of 15 amino acids. As DNA, the CDR3 is TGTGCCAGCAGCTCTAAGCGGGGCGCTTACAATGAGCAGTTCTTC. The encoded protein is CASSSKRGAYNEQFF.

This chain links TRBV28 with TRBJ2-3; TRBD2 aligns across 9 bases. Trimming at V came to 5 bases and at J to 5 bases, leaving 8 bases not matched to a gene. The germline gives CDR1 MDHEN, CDR2 SYDVKM. The CDR3 covers 15 residues. Here the CDR3 DNA reads TGTGCCAGCAGTCCGGGAGGAGCGGGAGGAGATACGCAGTATTTT. It encodes CASSPGGAGGDTQYF.

The CDR3 spells CASSQVPDRGTEQFF. The CDR3 DNA is TGTGCCAGCAGCCAAGTCCCCGACAGGGGGACTGAGCAGTTCTTC. The V and J genes are TRBV3-1 (or the pseudogene TRBV3-2) and TRBJ2-1, with 9 bases identical to TRBD1. Germline V gene sequence: CDR1 LGHDT, CDR2 YNNKEL (reference sequence). Trimming took 1 base from V and 9 from J; bases not matched to a gene: 7. The CDR3 contains 15 residues.

V usage is TRBV19 and J usage is TRBJ1-2; perhaps TRBD1 as D (6 bases). Deletions cut 3 bases from V and 8 bases from J, with 22 bases between. CDR3 length: 16 residues. The germline gives CDR1 LNHDA, CDR2 SQIVND (reference sequence). CDR3 nucleotide sequence: TGTGCCAGTAGTATTGGGACCACAGGGTCGTCAGGAGGCTACACCTTC. This codes for CASSIGTTGSSGGYTF. Complete variable domain (other parts from reference TRBV19 and TRBJ1-2): DGGITQSPKYLFRKEGQNVTLSCEQNLNHDAMYWYRQDPGQGLRLIYYSQIVNDFQKGDIAEGYSVSREKKESFPLTVTSAQKNPTAFYLCASSIGTTGSSGGYTFGSGTRLTVV.

The chain couples TRBV6-2 or TRBV6-3 to TRBJ2-2; perhaps TRBD1 as D (5 bases). From germline, CDR1 is MNHEY and CDR2 SVGEGT. The CDR3 has 13 residues. V was trimmed by 6 bases and J by 1 base, leaving 6 bases between them. CDR3 region: CASSTGNTGELFF. CDR3 nucleotide sequence: TGTGCCAGCAGCACAGGGAACACCGGGGAGCTGTTTTTT.

CDR3 nucleotides: TGTGCCAGCAGTTACGGCAGGGGAACCTACGAGCAGTACTTC. It translates to CASSYGRGTYEQYF. This chain uses TRBV6-5 with TRBJ2-7, with a possible D match to TRBD1 (6 bases). Trimming cost V 2 bases and J 2 bases, with 10 bases left between them. The CDR3 totals 14 residues. Germline V gene lookup returns CDR1 MNHEY and CDR2 SVGAGI.